This T cell receptor beta chain appears in the sequencing data of a study of cytomegalovirus exposure and HLA in healthy donors. Donors were ostensibly healthy at sampling, although undocumented immune exposures were probable. Study conclusions and caveats: Researchers catalogued about 150 TCR beta chains as cytomegalovirus-associated. HLA allele associations emerged for about 18,000 TCR beta sequences in a later analysis, at 0.05 false discovery rate.

As regards this clone: Its antigen is currently unknown.

The PCR made use of 60 Vbeta and 13 Jbeta primers. Sequenced by immunoSEQ multiplex PCR; TCRdb stores in-frame clones only, minus some. The table has some 170,000 clones, about 80% seen once; the top ten hold approximately 2.3%. With 1 base removed from V and 5 bases from J, the gap between germline ends came to 16 bases. This CDR3 comprises 16 residues. Per the germline V gene, CDR1 is MDHEN and CDR2 is SYDVKM. The rearrangement uses TRBV28 and TRBJ2-3, with a tentative D call TRBD1 (5 bases). The TCR originated in a man in his forties in good health and CMV-seronegative. Source material: PBMCs. The CDR3 region is CASSLSQGGLLDTQYF. CDR3 coding DNA: TGTGCCAGCAGTTTATCCCAGGGTGGGTTGTTAGATACGCAGTATTTT.